These 22 T cell receptor beta chains share one sample of origin, sequenced in a study of control samples from healthy donors and cancer patients. The table came from immunoSEQ multiplex PCR; TCRdb's copy has only in-frame clones and leaves some out. The table has around 96,000 clones, more than 80% seen once. The sequenced sample was blood. These TCRs come from a man aged 18 to 29 in good health.

V and J are TRBV18 and TRBJ1-1, with a possible D match to TRBD1 (5 bases). Deletions cut 6 bases from V and 4 bases from J, with 21 bases between. CDR3 size: 16 residues. Germline V gene sequence: CDR1 KGHSH, CDR2 LQKENI. The chain's CDR3 is CASSPRSNMGPTEAFF. CDR3 DNA sequence: TGTGCCAGCTCTCCTCGATCTAACATGGGGCCCACTGAAGCTTTCTTT.

This chain links TRBV18 with TRBJ2-2; 11 bases fit TRBD1. Germline V CDR1 and CDR2: KGHSH, LQKENI. CDR3 size: 18 residues. The V segment lost 5 bases and the J segment 0 bases; nucleotides outside the gene matches: 8. CDR3 protein: CASSARTGGFANTGELFF. The CDR3 nucleotides read TGTGCCAGCTCAGCACGGACAGGGGGCTTCGCGAACACCGGGGAGCTGTTTTTT.

This clone was recorded once. The chain joins TRBV5-1 to TRBJ1-2, with D perhaps matching TRBD1 (5 bases). V lost 4 bases to trimming and J lost 0 bases, with 10 bases between them. Germline-derived CDR1 and CDR2 are SGHRS and YFSETQ. The CDR3 extends over 14 amino acids. The CDR3 sequence is CASSVGQTNYGYTF. CDR3 DNA: TGCGCCAGCAGCGTCGGACAAACTAACTATGGCTACACCTTC.

V usage is TRBV18 and J usage is TRBJ1-6, with 8 bases that match TRBD1. Trimming at V came to 3 bases and at J to 9 bases, leaving 10 bases not matched to a gene. The CDR3 sequence is 16 residues long. From germline, CDR1 is KGHSH and CDR2 LQKENI. The CDR3 protein is CASSPGVGQVPSPLHF. Here the CDR3 DNA reads TGTGCCAGCTCACCGGGAGTGGGACAGGTCCCTTCACCCCTCCACTTT. The entire variable domain, with the rest obtained from reference TRBV18 and TRBJ1-6, is as follows: NAGVMQNPRHLVRRRGQEARLRCSPMKGHSHVYWYRQLPEEGLKFMVYLQKENIIDESGMPKERFSAEFPKEGPSILRIQQVVRGDSAAYFCASSPGVGQVPSPLHFGNGTRLTVT.

The V call is TRBV9, the J call TRBJ2-6; tentatively, D is TRBD2 (5 bases). Trimming shortened V by 5 bases and J by 4 bases, and 10 bases separated the two germline ends. The CDR3 covers 14 residues. Germline assignment: CDR1 SGDLS and CDR2 YYNGEE. The CDR3 here is CASSHGGGANVLTF. For the CDR3, the DNA is TGTGCCAGCAGTCATGGCGGGGGGGCCAACGTCCTGACTTTC. Full variable domain (missing parts from reference TRBV9 and TRBJ2-6): DSGVTQTPKHLITATGQRVTLRCSPRSGDLSVYWYQQSLDQGLQFLIQYYNGEERAKGNILERFSAQQFPDLHSELNLSSLELGDSALYFCASSHGGGANVLTFGAGSRLTVL.

This clone appeared once. The chain has TRBV19 and TRBJ2-1, with TRBD2 identical over 11 bases. The CDR3 loop spans 15 amino acids. Per germline, CDR1 LNHDA and CDR2 SQIVND (reference sequence). V was pared by 8 bases and J by 4 bases, with 7 bases of the junction left unmatched. This CDR3 is CASSVGLAGYNEQFF. As DNA, the CDR3 is TGTGCCAGTTCCGTCGGACTAGCGGGTTACAATGAGCAGTTCTTC. Full variable domain (outside the CDR3, taken from reference TRBV19 and TRBJ2-1): DGGITQSPKYLFRKEGQNVTLSCEQNLNHDAMYWYRQDPGQGLRLIYYSQIVNDFQKGDIAEGYSVSREKKESFPLTVTSAQKNPTAFYLCASSVGLAGYNEQFFGPGTRLTVL.

The genes are TRBV4-2 and TRBJ1-3, with D unclear. The V end lost 3 bases, the J end lost 4 bases, and 25 bases lay between the germline ends. In germline, CDR1 is LGHNA, CDR2 YNFKEQ. This CDR3 comprises 19 residues. CDR3 bases: TGTGCCAGCAGCCAGAATCCCTTGGGCGGGAGTGGAATGGGAAACACCATATATTTT. It is translated as CASSQNPLGGSGMGNTIYF.

This chain links TRBV27 with TRBJ2-7, with 7 bases that match TRBD1. Per the germline V gene, CDR1 is MNHEY and CDR2 is SMNVEV (reference sequence). This CDR3 comprises 14 residues. V dropped 5 bases and J dropped 0; count of bases not matched to a gene: 4. This CDR3 is CASSPWDSSYEQYF. The CDR3 DNA is TGTGCCAGCAGTCCCTGGGACAGCTCCTACGAGCAGTACTTC.

CDR3 residues: CASSLGRTSGRETQYF. The CDR3 bases are TGTGCCAGCAGCTTAGGAAGAACTAGCGGGAGAGAGACCCAGTACTTC. The rearrangement joins TRBV7-2 to TRBJ2-5, with TRBD2 matching over 11 bases. Germline V gene data show CDR1 as SGHTA and CDR2 as FQGNSA. V shed 1 base and J 4 bases; nucleotides not matched to a gene: 5. The CDR3 spans 16 residues.

This rearrangement joins TRBV7-9 to TRBJ1-2; D is unresolved. The CDR3 is 14 amino acids. Trimming shortened V by 1 base and J by 5 bases, and 11 bases separated the two germline ends. Germline V gene data show CDR1 as SEHNR and CDR2 as FQNEAQ (reference sequence). The CDR3 DNA follows: TGTGCCAGCAGCTTAGACAGATATGGGTATGGCTACACCTTC. It translates to CASSLDRYGYGYTF. Complete variable domain (other parts from reference TRBV7-9 and TRBJ1-2): DTGVSQNPRHKITKRGQNVTFRCDPISEHNRLYWYRQTLGQGPEFLTYFQNEAQLEKSRLLSDRFSAERPKGSFSTLEIQRTEQGDSAMYLCASSLDRYGYGYTFGSGTRLTVV.

This rearrangement joins TRBV6-1 to TRBJ1-6, with no clear D. The CDR3 consists of 15 residues. V was clipped by 0 bases and J by 6 bases, with 9 bases between them. The germline V gene encodes CDR1 MNHNS and CDR2 SASEGT. As DNA, the CDR3 is TGTGCCAGCAGTGAAGCGAAAGGTTTTAATTCACCCCTCCACTTT. Translation: CASSEAKGFNSPLHF.

This chain's CDR3 is CASSLVSGSSYEQYF. The CDR3 region has the DNA TGTGCCAGCAGCTTAGTATCAGGGAGCTCCTACGAGCAGTACTTC. The V gene is TRBV11-2, the J gene TRBJ2-7; D tentatively reads TRBD1 or TRBD2 (5 bases each). Trimming left V 1 base short and J 0 bases short, with 10 bases between. The CDR3 sequence is 15 residues long. Germline V gene lookup returns CDR1 SGHAT and CDR2 FQNNGV.

This rearrangement joins TRBV7-8 to TRBJ1-6, with D possibly matching TRBD1 (5 bases). The CDR3 has 14 residues. The V end lost 5 bases, the J end lost 13 bases, and 18 bases lay between the germline ends. CDR1 and CDR2 from the germline V gene are SGHVS and FQNEAQ. The CDR3 DNA sequence: TGTGCCAGCAGCCTCGCCATGGGGCGTTGGCCCCTCCACTTT. Residues: CASSLAMGRWPLHF.

Details on this clone: This CDR3 fails to terminate in the conserved phenylalanine or tryptophan, so it likely reflects a read error. It is unclear where the CDR3 begins or ends on the DNA, so no DNA is shown, and the CDR3 is as TCRdb lists it. The chain is built from TRBV7-6 and TRBJ1-1. The CDR3 is 9 residues long, ends included. From germline, CDR1 is SGHVS and CDR2 FNYEAQ. This chain's CDR3 is CASSLGEPL.

Only one count was recorded for this clone. This rearrangement joins TRBV4-2 to TRBJ1-2; D not certain. The V end lost 1 base, the J end lost 8 bases, and 14 bases lay between the germline ends. Germline CDR1 is LGHNA and CDR2 is YNFKEQ. CDR3 length equals 14 residues. DNA for the CDR3: TGTGCCAGCAGCCAAGTGGCTGAAGACTCAGGCTACACCTTC. It yields the protein CASSQVAEDSGYTF.

V gene TRBV30 combines with J gene TRBJ2-1, with 13 bases identical to TRBD2. Germline-derived CDR1 and CDR2 are GTSNPN and SVGIG (reference sequence). After removal of 3 bases from V and 10 bases from J, the junction contained 9 bases not matched to a gene. This CDR3 is 15 amino acids long. The CDR3 loop is CAWSDPGLAGREQFF. The CDR3 DNA sequence: TGTGCCTGGAGCGATCCGGGACTAGCGGGGCGGGAGCAGTTCTTC.

This clone was seen only a few times. The genes are TRBV30 and TRBJ2-1; 12 positions match TRBD2. The germline CDR1 and CDR2 sequences are GTSNPN and SVGIG (reference sequence). Trimming took 0 bases from V and 10 from J; bases not matched to a gene: 4. CDR3 length: 14 amino acids. Here the CDR3 DNA reads TGTGCCTGGAGTGTACTAGCGGGAGGAAACGAGCAGTTCTTC. It yields the protein CAWSVLAGGNEQFF.

V gene TRBV11-1 combines with J gene TRBJ2-1; 10 nucleotides line up with TRBD2. The trim removed 5 bases at V and 5 bases at J, leaving 6 bases unmatched. The length of the CDR3 is 15 residues. Germline assignment: CDR1 SGHAT and CDR2 FQDESV (reference sequence). CDR3: CASSNPGTSDNEQFF. In DNA form, the CDR3 reads TGTGCCAGCAGCAACCCCGGGACTAGCGACAATGAGCAGTTCTTC. The full variable domain, completed using reference TRBV11-1 and TRBJ2-1, is EAEVAQSPRYKITEKSQAVAFWCDPISGHATLYWYRQILGQGPELLVQFQDESVVDDSQLPKDRFSAERLKGVDSTLKIQPAELGDSAMYLCASSNPGTSDNEQFFGPGTRLTVL.

V is TRBV11-2 and J is TRBJ2-7; D is ambiguous. Trimming took 5 bases from V and 3 from J, leaving 5 bases between them. This CDR3 is 11 amino acids long. Germline V CDR1 and CDR2: SGHAT, FQNNGV. CDR3: CASSASYEQYF. In nucleotides, the CDR3 is TGTGCCAGCAGCGCAAGCTACGAGCAGTACTTC. The full variable domain, its missing parts supplied by reference TRBV11-2 and TRBJ2-7, is EAGVAQSPRYKIIEKRQSVAFWCNPISGHATLYWYQQILGQGPKLLIQFQNNGVVDDSQLPKDRFSAERLKGVDSTLKIQPAKLEDSAVYLCASSASYEQYFGPGTRLTVT.

V usage is TRBV27 and J usage is TRBJ1-6; D uncertain. With 5 bases removed from V and 0 bases from J, the gap between germline ends came to 8 bases. The CDR3 runs 15 residues. Germline V gene sequence: CDR1 MNHEY, CDR2 SMNVEV (reference sequence). CDR3 DNA sequence: TGTGCCAGCAGTCCCAGAAGCTCCTATAATTCACCCCTCCACTTT. This sequence encodes CASSPRSSYNSPLHF.

The chain is built from TRBV20-1 and TRBJ1-4; 7 nucleotides agree with TRBD1. Trimming at V came to 3 bases and at J to 5 bases, leaving 9 bases not matched to a gene. The CDR3 contains 15 residues. Germline CDR1 and CDR2: DFQATT and SNEGSKA (reference sequence). Written as DNA, the CDR3 is TGCAGTGCTAGTCTTGGAGGGACAGTAAATGAAAAACTGTTTTTT. Its translation is CSASLGGTVNEKLFF.

This rearrangement joins TRBV30 to TRBJ2-5; 11 positions agree with TRBD2. J lost 5 bases, V lost 4 bases, and 6 bases had no gene match. This CDR3 is built from 14 residues. Germline loops: CDR1 GTSNPN, CDR2 SVGIG (reference sequence). The CDR3 DNA reads as TGTGCCTGGAATGGACTAGCGGGCGGCGAGACCCAGTACTTC. Translating gives CAWNGLAGGETQYF.